This T cell receptor beta chain was recorded in a study of blood T cells in healthy people across ages. Whole-study results and caveats: Strong correlation existed between TCR beta diversity and naive T cell percentage. The unknown donor CMV status may have confounded expanded clonotype changes.

As regards this clonotype: Its antigen is unidentified.

A second roughly 7 to 11 cycle PCR used barcoded and J-beta primers. Each cDNA molecule, via a template-switch adaptor with 12 random nucleotides, was tagged. TCRdb re-analysed the 5' RACE reads in MiXCR, keeping a single row per CDR3 protein. The sample has roughly 1.6 million distinct CDR3 sequences, about 32% seen once. The sequenced material came from blood. This TCR was sampled from a woman in her 30s in good health.

The CDR3 nucleotides read TGTGCCATCAGTACCGGGACAGGGGGCATTAGGGCAGATACGCAGTATTTT. Translating it yields CAISTGTGGIRADTQYF. The chain carries TRBV10-3 and TRBJ2-3; 12 nucleotides line up with TRBD1. The CDR3 runs to 17 residues. Germline V gene data show CDR1 as ENHRY and CDR2 as SYGVKD. Trimming cost V 5 bases and J 4 bases; bases outside gene matches: 10.